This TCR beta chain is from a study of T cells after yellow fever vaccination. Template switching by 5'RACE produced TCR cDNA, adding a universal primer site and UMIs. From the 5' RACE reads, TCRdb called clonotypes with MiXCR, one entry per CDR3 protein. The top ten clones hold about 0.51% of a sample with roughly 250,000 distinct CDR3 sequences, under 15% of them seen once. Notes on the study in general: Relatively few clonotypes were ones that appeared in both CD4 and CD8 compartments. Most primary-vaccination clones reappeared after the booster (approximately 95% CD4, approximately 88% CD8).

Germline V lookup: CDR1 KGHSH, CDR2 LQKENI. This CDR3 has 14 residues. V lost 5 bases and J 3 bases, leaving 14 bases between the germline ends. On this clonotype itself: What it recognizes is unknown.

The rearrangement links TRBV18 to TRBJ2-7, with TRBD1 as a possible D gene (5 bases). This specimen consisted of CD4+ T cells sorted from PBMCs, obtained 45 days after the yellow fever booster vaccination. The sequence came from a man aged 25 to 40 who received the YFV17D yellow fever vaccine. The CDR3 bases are TGTGCCAGCTCAACAGGAGCCGGTATCTACGAGCAGTACTTC. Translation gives CASSTGAGIYEQYF.